The 26 T cell receptor beta chains presented below share a single source sample, sequenced in a study of control samples from healthy donors and cancer patients (dated by TCRdb to about 2020). Preparation of the library involved the immunoSEQ multiplex PCR assay. This is the immuneACCESS table as TCRdb keeps it, with only in-frame sequences that have V and J called. A part of the clones is gone; compared with another copy, unresolved V genes explain less than half, and the rest is unexplained. The sample table shows 130,000 to 150,000 clones, and around 92% are seen once. The ten biggest clones cover approximately 3.4% of the sample. Sequenced sample: blood. The receptors shown here come from a man aged 30 to 39 in good health.

The rearrangement uses TRBV10-3 and TRBJ1-4; TRBD1 is a possible D gene (6 bases). V was cut by 6 bases and J by 4 bases, with 6 bases left in between. The CDR3 runs 12 residues. Germline-derived CDR1 and CDR2 are ENHRY and SYGVKD. The CDR3 protein is CAIRDSNEKLFF. The CDR3 DNA sequence: TGTGCCATCAGGGACAGTAATGAAAAACTGTTTTTT.

The chain uses TRBV5-4 and TRBJ1-1; D is uncertain. CDR1 is SGHNT, CDR2 YYREEE, per germline (reference sequence). The CDR3 totals 14 residues. Trimming took off 4 bases at V and 5 bases at J, with 15 bases between the two ends. The CDR3 spells CASSLEGWGTEAFF. CDR3 DNA sequence: TGTGCCAGCAGCCTGGAAGGGTGGGGAACTGAAGCTTTCTTT.

The chain combines TRBV28 with TRBJ1-2; the D gene is possibly TRBD1 (6 bases). The CDR3 loop spans 17 amino acids. In germline, CDR1 is MDHEN, CDR2 SYDVKM. The V end was cut by 5 bases, the J end by 0 bases, with 19 bases between. CDR3 nucleotide sequence: TGTGCCAGCAGTCTCTTCGCAGGGGCCATACCTAACTATGGCTACACCTTC. It specifies CASSLFAGAIPNYGYTF.

The chain links TRBV28 to TRBJ1-2; 7 bases align to TRBD1. After removal of 3 bases from V and 8 bases from J, the junction contained 0 bases not matched to a gene. This CDR3 has 11 residues. The germline gives CDR1 MDHEN, CDR2 SYDVKM. The chain's CDR3 is CASSFRGGYTF. The CDR3 DNA reads as TGTGCCAGCAGTTTCAGGGGGGGCTACACCTTC.

This clone came up once. This sequence joins TRBV5-3 and TRBJ2-7; D unresolved. TRBV5-3 is an ORF, with its function uncertain. This CDR3 has 13 residues. V was trimmed by 6 bases and J by 5 bases, leaving 15 bases between them. Here the CDR3 reads CARTRSRPDEQYF. CDR3 coding DNA: TGTGCCAGAACCCGATCGCGGCCCGACGAGCAGTACTTC.

Worth noting for this clone: At the DNA level, this CDR3 is encoded by other sequences in the same sample as well. This sequence joins TRBV6-5 and TRBJ1-1; D possibly corresponds to TRBD1 (5 bases). Trimming shortened V by 0 bases and J by 1 base, and 6 bases separated the two germline ends. Germline CDR1 is MNHEY and CDR2 is SVGAGI. The CDR3 sequence is 14 residues long. CDR3 coding DNA: TGTGCCAGCAGTTACTCAACAGGGAACACTGAAGCTTTCTTT. Residues: CASSYSTGNTEAFF.

The chain employs TRBV7-9 and TRBJ2-1; 9 nucleotides match TRBD1. The CDR3 totals 15 residues. J gave up 6 bases and V 2 bases, and 5 bases lay outside the gene matches. Per the germline V gene, CDR1 is SEHNR and CDR2 is FQNEAQ (reference sequence). The chain's CDR3 is CASSLLDRGSNEQFF. CDR3 DNA sequence: TGTGCCAGCAGCTTATTAGACAGGGGGAGCAATGAGCAGTTCTTC.

CDR3 amino acids: CASSPRGGDEQYF. The CDR3 region has the DNA TGTGCCAGCAGCCCGAGGGGAGGGGACGAGCAGTACTTC. The genes are TRBV12-3 or TRBV12-4 and TRBJ2-7; 7 nucleotides line up with TRBD2. This CDR3 is built from 13 residues. J lost 5 bases, V lost 6 bases, and 7 bases had no gene match.

This chain uses TRBV9 with TRBJ1-2, with D possibly TRBD1 on 5 matching bases. This CDR3 spans 13 amino acids. Germline V gene lookup returns CDR1 SGDLS and CDR2 YYNGEE. V lost 4 bases and J 3 bases, leaving 10 bases between the germline ends. This chain's CDR3 is CASSPRRDYGYTF. The CDR3 DNA follows: TGTGCCAGCAGCCCCCGCAGGGACTATGGCTACACCTTC.

J is TRBJ1-1 and V is TRBV6-5; D is undetermined. The CDR3 contains 13 residues. V was trimmed by 8 bases and J by 2 bases, leaving 12 bases between them. The germline V gene encodes CDR1 MNHEY and CDR2 SVGAGI. CDR3 amino acids: CASLAQPNTEAFF. The CDR3 nucleotides read TGTGCCAGCTTGGCGCAGCCTAACACTGAAGCTTTCTTT.

J is TRBJ2-6 and V is TRBV28; D may be TRBD1 (6 bases). The V and J ends lost 5 bases and 3 bases respectively, with 11 bases between them. The CDR3 consists of 15 residues. Germline assignment: CDR1 MDHEN and CDR2 SYDVKM. The CDR3 nucleotides are TGTGCCAGCAGTCCTCAGACAGGTGGGGCCAACGTCCTGACTTTC. It translates to CASSPQTGGANVLTF.

V usage is TRBV7-7 and J usage is TRBJ2-2; D is ambiguous. The V gene's germline CDR1 is SSHAT and CDR2 FNYEAQ (reference sequence). Trimming removed 5 bases at V and 0 bases at J, with 10 bases between. This CDR3 has 15 residues. In nucleotides, the CDR3 is TGTGCCAGCAGCCCGCGACGTGCGAACACCGGGGAGCTGTTTTTT. Residues: CASSPRRANTGELFF.

This clone showed up just a few times. The J gene is TRBJ2-3, the V gene TRBV5-5, with 9 bases matching TRBD1. The CDR3 has 14 amino acids. V lost 4 bases, J lost 4 bases, and 4 bases stayed unmatched. The V gene's germline CDR1 is SGHKS and CDR2 YYEKEE (reference sequence). This CDR3 is CASSPGQGPDTQYF. DNA of the CDR3: TGTGCCAGCAGCCCGGGACAGGGCCCAGATACGCAGTATTTT.

The genes are TRBV19 and TRBJ2-1; 8 bases fit TRBD2. This CDR3 contains 16 residues. The germline gives CDR1 LNHDA, CDR2 SQIVND (reference sequence). The V segment lost 5 bases and the J segment 5 bases; nucleotides outside the gene matches: 11. The CDR3 spells CASSVSGGAWNNEQFF. In DNA, the CDR3 is TGTGCCAGTAGTGTCTCCGGGGGGGCCTGGAACAATGAGCAGTTCTTC. The entire variable domain, with the rest obtained from reference TRBV19 and TRBJ2-1, is as follows: DGGITQSPKYLFRKEGQNVTLSCEQNLNHDAMYWYRQDPGQGLRLIYYSQIVNDFQKGDIAEGYSVSREKKESFPLTVTSAQKNPTAFYLCASSVSGGAWNNEQFFGPGTRLTVL.

The V and J genes are TRBV19 and TRBJ1-1; D gene ambiguous. In germline, CDR1 is LNHDA, CDR2 SQIVND (reference sequence). The CDR3 is made up of 13 amino acids. V was pared by 3 bases and J by 3 bases, with 8 bases between. CDR3 protein: CASSIMSHTEAFF. In nucleotides, the CDR3 is TGTGCCAGTAGTATTATGAGTCACACTGAAGCTTTCTTT.

The chain joins TRBV18 to TRBJ1-2; D remains ambiguous. The CDR3 consists of 14 residues. Trimming removed 6 bases from V and 3 bases from J, with 14 bases in between. The germline V gene has CDR1 KGHSH and CDR2 LQKENI. The CDR3 spells CASSLRQEDYGYTF. DNA of the CDR3: TGTGCCAGCTCCCTAAGGCAGGAAGACTATGGCTACACCTTC. The full variable domain, its missing parts supplied by reference TRBV18 and TRBJ1-2, is NAGVMQNPRHLVRRRGQEARLRCSPMKGHSHVYWYRQLPEEGLKFMVYLQKENIIDESGMPKERFSAEFPKEGPSILRIQQVVRGDSAAYFCASSLRQEDYGYTFGSGTRLTVV.

This clone was counted once. The chain employs TRBV7-9 and TRBJ1-2, with D tentatively TRBD1 (6 bases). Germline CDR1 reads SEHNR; CDR2 reads FQNEAQ (reference sequence). Trimming took off 3 bases at V and 8 bases at J, with 13 bases between the two ends. This CDR3 spans 13 amino acids. This chain's CDR3 is CASSFLGAEGYTF. The CDR3 nucleotides are TGTGCCAGCAGCTTTCTGGGGGCAGAGGGCTACACCTTC. The full variable domain, in which reference TRBV7-9 and TRBJ1-2 provide the parts outside the CDR3, is DTGVSQNPRHKITKRGQNVTFRCDPISEHNRLYWYRQTLGQGPEFLTYFQNEAQLEKSRLLSDRFSAERPKGSFSTLEIQRTEQGDSAMYLCASSFLGAEGYTFGSGTRLTVV.

The CDR3: CASSEAGSYGYTF. The CDR3 region has the DNA TGTGCCAGCAGTGAAGCAGGGAGCTATGGCTACACCTTC. The rearrangement uses TRBV25-1 and TRBJ1-2, with D tentatively TRBD1 (5 bases). Looked up from germline, CDR1 is MGHDK and CDR2 is SYGVNS. V lost 2 bases to trimming and J lost 4 bases, with 8 bases between them. The CDR3 contains 13 residues.

This clone has just a few counts. The rearrangement uses TRBV27 and TRBJ1-3; possibly TRBD1 for D (6 bases). V was trimmed by 5 bases and J by 4 bases, leaving 12 bases between them. The germline V gene has CDR1 MNHEY and CDR2 SMNVEV (reference sequence). The CDR3 runs 14 residues. The CDR3 loop reads CASSPSGQGNTIYF. The CDR3 bases are TGTGCCAGCAGTCCAAGCGGACAGGGAAACACCATATATTTT.

V is TRBV15 and J is TRBJ2-2; D uncertain. V gave up 1 base and J gave up 11 bases, with 14 bases separating them. This CDR3 spans 14 amino acids. Germline V gives CDR1 LNHNV, CDR2 YYDKDF (reference sequence). The CDR3 spells CATSRAKGSSELFF. The DNA of the CDR3 is TGTGCCACCAGCAGAGCAAAGGGTAGCAGCGAGCTGTTTTTT.

The V and J genes are TRBV6-5 and TRBJ2-3, with TRBD1 identical over 9 bases. The CDR3 consists of 14 residues. Germline CDR1 MNHEY, CDR2 SVGAGI. Unmatched junction bases numbered 7, after V lost 8 bases and J lost 4 bases. CDR3 nucleotides: TGTGCCAGCGGTAAAACAGGGGGCGCAGATACGCAGTATTTT. Amino acids: CASGKTGGADTQYF.

J is TRBJ2-7 and V is TRBV3-1 (or the pseudogene TRBV3-2), with D possibly matching TRBD2 (6 bases). The germline V gene has CDR1 LGHDT and CDR2 YNNKEL (reference sequence). Trimming cost V 4 bases and J 2 bases, with 18 bases left between them. The CDR3 covers 16 residues. CDR3 DNA: TGTGCCAGCAGCCCCACGCGGGGATTGGGTACCTACGAGCAGTACTTC. Translated: CASSPTRGLGTYEQYF.

The rearrangement uses TRBV23-1 and TRBJ1-2; perhaps TRBD1 as D (6 bases). TRBV23-1 falls under the ORF class, with uncertain function. This CDR3 is 15 amino acids long. Trimming cost V 0 bases and J 7 bases, with 15 bases left between them. In nucleotides, the CDR3 is TGCGCCAGCAGTCAATCGCGAACAGGGTCTTTTGGCTACACCTTC. This sequence encodes CASSQSRTGSFGYTF.

This clone was seen a few times. The chain is built from TRBV2 and TRBJ2-7; D unclear. CDR1 and CDR2 from the germline V gene are SNHLY and FYNNEI. Trimming stripped 9 bases from V and 4 bases from J, with 13 bases between. The CDR3 totals 12 residues. CDR3 DNA: TGTGCCAGTCACGAGGCTCGGTACGAGCAGTACTTC. Translation: CASHEARYEQYF. The variable domain in full, completed from reference TRBV2 and TRBJ2-7, reads EPEVTQTPSHQVTQMGQEVILRCVPISNHLYFYWYRQILGQKVEFLVSFYNNEISEKSEIFDDQFSVERPDGSNFTLKIRSTKLEDSAMYFCASHEARYEQYFGPGTRLTVT.

The chain joins TRBV4-2 to TRBJ1-1, with unresolved D. The CDR3 extends over 13 amino acids. Germline loops: CDR1 LGHNA, CDR2 YNFKEQ. Trimming left V 0 bases short and J 8 bases short, with 10 bases between. The CDR3, as DNA: TGTGCCAGCAGCCAAGACCAGAGGGTGGAAGCTTTCTTT. Translated: CASSQDQRVEAFF.

The rearrangement uses TRBV19 and TRBJ1-1; the D is unclear. Per germline, CDR1 LNHDA and CDR2 SQIVND (reference sequence). Trimming removed 6 bases from V and 2 bases from J, with 13 bases in between. This CDR3 spans 14 amino acids. The CDR3 loop reads CASRRWEANTEAFF. Written as DNA, the CDR3 is TGTGCCAGTAGGCGGTGGGAGGCTAACACTGAAGCTTTCTTT.